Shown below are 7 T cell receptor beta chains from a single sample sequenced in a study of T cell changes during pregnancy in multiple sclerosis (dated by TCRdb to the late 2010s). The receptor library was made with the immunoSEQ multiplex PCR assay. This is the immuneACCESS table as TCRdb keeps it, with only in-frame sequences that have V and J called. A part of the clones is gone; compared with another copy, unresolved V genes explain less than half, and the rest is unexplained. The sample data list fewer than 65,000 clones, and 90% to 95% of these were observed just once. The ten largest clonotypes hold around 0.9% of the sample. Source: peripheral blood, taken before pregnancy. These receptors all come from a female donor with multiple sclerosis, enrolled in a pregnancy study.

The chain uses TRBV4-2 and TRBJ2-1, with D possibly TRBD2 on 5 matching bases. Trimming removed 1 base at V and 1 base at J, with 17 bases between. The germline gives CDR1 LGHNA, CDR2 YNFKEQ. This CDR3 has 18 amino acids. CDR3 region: CASSQASIDWRSYNEQFF. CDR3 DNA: TGTGCCAGCAGCCAAGCATCTATCGACTGGAGGTCCTACAATGAGCAGTTCTTC.

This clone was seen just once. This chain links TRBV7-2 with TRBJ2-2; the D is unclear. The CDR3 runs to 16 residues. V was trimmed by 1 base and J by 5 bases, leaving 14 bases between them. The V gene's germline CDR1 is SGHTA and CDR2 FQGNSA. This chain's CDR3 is CASSLVPGSATGELFF. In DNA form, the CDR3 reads TGTGCCAGCAGCTTAGTACCCGGGTCCGCTACCGGGGAGCTGTTTTTT.

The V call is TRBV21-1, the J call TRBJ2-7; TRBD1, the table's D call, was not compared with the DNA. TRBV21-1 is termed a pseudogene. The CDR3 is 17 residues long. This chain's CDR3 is CASSNVGGQGADNEQYF. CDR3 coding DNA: TGTGCCAGCAGCAACGTAGGAGGACAGGGGGCGGACAACGAGCAGTACTTC.

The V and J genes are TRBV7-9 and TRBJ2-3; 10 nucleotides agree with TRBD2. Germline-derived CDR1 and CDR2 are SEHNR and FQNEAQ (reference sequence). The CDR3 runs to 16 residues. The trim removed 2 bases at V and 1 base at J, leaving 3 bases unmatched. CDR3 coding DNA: TGTGCCAGCAGCTTATACAGCGGGGGGGGCACAGATACGCAGTATTTT. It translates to CASSLYSGGGTDTQYF.

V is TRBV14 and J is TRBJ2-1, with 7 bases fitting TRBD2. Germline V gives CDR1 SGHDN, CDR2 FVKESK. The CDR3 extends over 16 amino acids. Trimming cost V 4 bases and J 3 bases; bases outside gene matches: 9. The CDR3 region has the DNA TGTGCCAGCAGCCGGAGCGGGGCCCCCAACTACAATGAGCAGTTCTTC. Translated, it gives CASSRSGAPNYNEQFF.

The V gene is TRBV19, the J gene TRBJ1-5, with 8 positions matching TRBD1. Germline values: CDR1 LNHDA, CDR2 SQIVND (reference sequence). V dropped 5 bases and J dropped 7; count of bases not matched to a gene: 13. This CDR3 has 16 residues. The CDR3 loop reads CASSFLGQGGWQPQHF. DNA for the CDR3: TGTGCCAGTAGTTTCCTAGGACAGGGAGGGTGGCAGCCCCAGCATTTT.

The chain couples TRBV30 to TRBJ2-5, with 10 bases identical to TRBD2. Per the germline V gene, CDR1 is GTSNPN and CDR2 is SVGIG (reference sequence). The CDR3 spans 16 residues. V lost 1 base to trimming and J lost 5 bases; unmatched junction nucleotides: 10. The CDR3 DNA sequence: TGTGCCTGGAGTGGCCGGGCTAGCGGGGGTCGGGAGACCCAGTACTTC. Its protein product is CAWSGRASGGRETQYF.